A selection of T cell receptor beta chains follows, all from one sample in a study of T cells in Graves' hyperthyroidism and ophthalmopathy. Each CDR3 protein is one row after TCRdb ran MiXCR on the multiplex PCR reads. Of more than 300,000 distinct CDR3 sequences in the sample, more than 11% were seen once. Sequenced input: blood. All receptors derive from an older woman with Graves' hyperthyroidism. CDR3s include the opening cysteine and the closing phenylalanine or tryptophan. Fields, in order: clone size, J gene, D gene, V gene, CDR3 DNA, CDR3 protein. The D gene is left open where the match is weak. Clone size is shown for a subset of rows, as once, few, many or a class of expanded clone.

>few|TRBJ2-3|.|TRBV6-1
TGTGCCAGCAGCCAATTGACGGGTGTTGGTGGGCCAGATACGCAGTATTTT
CASSQLTGVGGPDTQYF
>many|TRBJ1-5|TRBD1|TRBV6-1
TGTGCCAGCACCCAGCCGCCGGGACAGGGCCTCCAGCCCCAGCATTTT
CASTQPPGQGLQPQHF
>many|TRBJ2-3|.|TRBV3-1
TGTGCCAGCAGCCGTGGGGAGGCGACTAGCACAGATACGCAGTATTTT
CASSRGEATSTDTQYF
>many|TRBJ2-4|.|TRBV11-3
TGTGCCAGCAGCCTACAGGGTTACATTCAGTACTTC
CASSLQGYIQYF
>few|TRBJ2-4|TRBD2|TRBV4-2
TGTGCCAGCAGCCAAGATCGCTTTAGCGGGATGGGAGACATTCAGTACTTC
CASSQDRFSGMGDIQYF
>few|TRBJ2-7|.|TRBV3-1
TGTGCCAGCAGCCATGCTAGTAAGTCCGAGCAGTACTTC
CASSHASKSEQYF
>many|TRBJ2-1|.|TRBV3-1
TGTGCCAGCAGCCAAAGCCAGACTTACAATGAGCAGTTCTTC
CASSQSQTYNEQFF
>many|TRBJ1-1|.|TRBV14
TGTGCCAGCAGACAGGGACCACGTACTGAAGCTTTCTTT
CASRQGPRTEAFF
>many|TRBJ2-7|TRBD1|TRBV28
TGTGCCAGCAGTAGAAGACAGGGGCGTTACGAGCAGTACTTC
CASSRRQGRYEQYF
>many|TRBJ2-5|.|TRBV7-6
TGTGCCAGCAGCTTAGCGGGGAACCTTGGGGAGACCCAGTACTTC
CASSLAGNLGETQYF
>many|TRBJ1-1|.|TRBV12-5
TGTGCTAGTGGTTTGGTCCTTGGAAGGACCACTGAAGCTTTCTTT
CASGLVLGRTTEAFF
>many|TRBJ2-4|TRBD1|TRBV30
TGTGCCTGGGGGACAGGGATGAAAAACATTCAGTACTTC
CAWGTGMKNIQYF
>.|TRBJ1-5|.|TRBV20-1
TGCAGTGCTAGCTATTCAGAGGGCCAGCCCCAGCATTTT
CSASYSEGQPQHF
>few|TRBJ2-1|.|TRBV19
TGTGCCAGTAGTATGAATAGGTACAATGAGCAGTTCTTC
CASSMNRYNEQFF
>many|TRBJ2-3|TRBD2|TRBV12-3/TRBV12-4
TGTGCCAGCAGTCGAACTAGCGGGAGGATCACAGATACGCAGTATTTT
CASSRTSGRITDTQYF
>few|TRBJ2-3|.|TRBV19
TGTGCCAGTAGTGGGGGCGGAACGCAGTATTTT
CASSGGGTQYF
>many|TRBJ1-2|.|TRBV11-2
TGTGCCAGCAGTAGAGATGGGGCGAGGAGCTATGGCTACACCTTC
CASSRDGARSYGYTF
>once|TRBJ2-3|TRBD2|TRBV20-1
TGCAGTGCTATAGGACTAGCGGGAGCGGCAGATACGCAGTATTTT
CSAIGLAGAADTQYF
>many|TRBJ2-3|TRBD2|TRBV24-1
TGTGCCACCAGTGATTCTCCCGGACTAGCCCGAAGCCGTTCAGATACGCAGTATTTT
CATSDSPGLARSRSDTQYF
>many|TRBJ2-1|.|TRBV30
TGTGCCTGGAGTGTCCCGGGACTGCAGTTCTTC
CAWSVPGLQFF
>many|TRBJ2-3|TRBD2|TRBV7-6
TGTGCCAGCAGCTTAGGGCTAGCGGGAGCGGGAGATACGCAGTATTTT
CASSLGLAGAGDTQYF
>many|TRBJ2-7|TRBD2|TRBV6-1
TGTGCCAGCAGTGGGACTAGCGGGAGGGACGAGCAGTACTTC
CASSGTSGRDEQYF
>many|TRBJ1-1|.|TRBV6-1
TGTGCCACCGGGAGACAGCCGAACACTGAAGCTTTCTTT
CATGRQPNTEAFF
>many|TRBJ2-5|TRBD2|TRBV7-2
TGTGCCAGCAGCTTAGGTAGCGGGAGAATCGAGACCCAGTACTTC
CASSLGSGRIETQYF
>many|TRBJ2-7|.|TRBV11-2
TGTGCCAGCAGCTTAGGGCCCTCGCGCGAGCAGTACTTC
CASSLGPSREQYF
>once|TRBJ1-5|.|TRBV6-1
TGTGCCAGCAGTGACACACCTTCGGGGCCCCAGCATTTT
CASSDTPSGPQHF
>many|TRBJ2-7|TRBD2|TRBV20-1
TGCAGTGGCCATAAGCGGGAGAGGGGCGAGCAGTACTTC
CSGHKRERGEQYF
>many|TRBJ2-5|.|TRBV5-5
TGTGCCAGCAGCTTATCGCCGGGAGAAGAGACCCAGTACTTC
CASSLSPGEETQYF
>.|TRBJ2-7|.|TRBV5-1
TGCGCCAGCAGCCCTCCCGCCCCTCTCGAGCAGTACTTC
CASSPPAPLEQYF
>many|TRBJ1-1|.|TRBV20-1
TGCAGTGCTAGGGAGGGGACGAGGAACACTGAAGCTTTCTTT
CSAREGTRNTEAFF
>many|TRBJ1-2|TRBD1|TRBV11-2
TGTGCCAGCAGCTTAGGGTGGACAGGAGACTATGGCTACACCTTC
CASSLGWTGDYGYTF
>many|TRBJ2-4|.|TRBV12-5
TGTGCTAGTGGTTTATACAACATTCAGTACTTC
CASGLYNIQYF
>few|TRBJ2-5|.|TRBV3-1
TGTGCCAGCAGCTCATCTCGCCTCGAGACCCAGTACTTC
CASSSSRLETQYF
>.|TRBJ2-3|.|TRBV5-1
TGCGCCAGCAGCTTGGGCAGGAGGTCTACAGATACGCAGTATTTT
CASSLGRRSTDTQYF
>.|TRBJ1-1|.|TRBV6-1
TGTGCCAGCAGTAAAATATCTGGCACTGAAGCTTTCTTT
CASSKISGTEAFF
>many|TRBJ2-1|TRBD2|TRBV3-1
TGTGCCAGCAGCCAAACTAGCGGGCCTTACAATGAGCAGTTCTTC
CASSQTSGPYNEQFF
>many|TRBJ2-7|.|TRBV11-2
TGTGCCAGCAGCTTAGAATCCATGTACGAGCAGTACTTC
CASSLESMYEQYF
>few|TRBJ1-4|TRBD1|TRBV20-1
TGCAGTGCTAGACCGGGACAGGGGGGCGAAAAACTGTTTTTT
CSARPGQGGEKLFF
>few|TRBJ2-1|TRBD2|TRBV19
TGTGCCAGTAGTACGACTAGCGGGAGCGGGGCTGAGCAGTTCTTC
CASSTTSGSGAEQFF
>.|TRBJ2-5|TRBD1|TRBV27
TGTGCCAGCAGTCCAAGGGACAGTGGAGAGACCCAGTACTTC
CASSPRDSGETQYF
>.|TRBJ2-5|TRBD2|TRBV24-1
TGTGCCACCAGTGATCCCAACGGGGGCGGACTAGCGGGAGGCCAAGAGACCCAGTACTTC
CATSDPNGGGLAGGQETQYF
>many|TRBJ2-2|.|TRBV20-1
TGCAGTGCTACTGACAAAGCCGGGGAGCTGTTTTTT
CSATDKAGELFF
>few|TRBJ2-3|TRBD2|TRBV20-1
TGCAGTGCAGTAACTAGCGGGAGAGATACGCAGTATTTT
CSAVTSGRDTQYF
>.|TRBJ2-5|.|TRBV4-1
TGCGCCAGCAGCCAAGATACAGCCAGGTTACAAGAGACCCAGTACTTC
CASSQDTARLQETQYF
>many|TRBJ2-7|TRBD1|TRBV29-1
TGCAGCGTCACGGCCCGGGACAGTTTCTACGAGCAGTACTTC
CSVTARDSFYEQYF